The clone carrying this TCR beta chain was seen only once. These data come from a study of blood T cell repertoires in COVID-19. CDR1 is SGHDN and CDR2 is FVKESK in the germline V gene. This CDR3 is built from 17 residues. J lost 6 bases, V lost 4 bases, and 15 bases had no gene match. The Seattle patients, enrolled during active infection, were followed longitudinally. In the original processing: Estimation of nucleated cell counts was performed using reference gene primer amplification. Measured with immunoSEQ multiplex PCR; TCRdb has only the in-frame clones, and not every one. V, J and clone size are those of that table, while D and trimming were read from the DNA. The sample yields roughly 300,000 clones, roughly 92% seen once.

The receptor's source is a woman in her 30s with COVID-19, enrolled during active disease. The material sequenced was peripheral blood. This sequence joins TRBV14 and TRBJ2-7; 10 positions match TRBD1. The CDR3 region has the DNA TGTGCCAGCAGCCTATTTATGACAGGGGGCGTTGAGGGCGAGCAGTACTTC. This translates into CASSLFMTGGVEGEQYF.